This TCR beta chain is from a study of blood T cells in healthy people across ages. Overall study results and limits: Naive T cell percentage strongly correlated with TCR beta diversity. Nothing was known about donor CMV status, and this possibly confounded expanded clonotype changes.

A note on this clonotype: The antigen is not known.

Combining a sample-barcoded 5' primer with a J-beta primer mix, a second PCR ran for roughly 6 to 12 cycles. Each CDR3 protein is one row after TCRdb ran MiXCR on the 5' RACE reads. Here the sample spans roughly 1.7 million distinct CDR3 sequences, roughly 32% being singletons. V lost 4 bases, J lost 4 bases, and 17 bases lay in between. From germline, CDR1 is SGDLS and CDR2 YYNGEE. The CDR3 length is 15 residues. The clonotype was recovered from a woman between 25 and 40 years old in good health. The V call is TRBV9, the J call TRBJ2-5, with D unclear. Sequenced material: blood. The DNA of the CDR3 is TGTGCCAGCAGCCCCGCGATTAACAGCGCAGAGACCCAGTACTTC. Protein product: CASSPAINSAETQYF. Full variable domain (remainder filled in from reference TRBV9 and TRBJ2-5): DSGVTQTPKHLITATGQRVTLRCSPRSGDLSVYWYQQSLDQGLQFLIQYYNGEERAKGNILERFSAQQFPDLHSELNLSSLELGDSALYFCASSPAINSAETQYFGPGTRLLVL.